The entry below describes one TCR beta chain. Some clones are missing from TCRdb's copy, which holds only in-frame ones; the method was immunoSEQ multiplex PCR. The table records more than 90,000 clones, roughly nine tenths of them present only once. This record comes from a study of T cell changes during pregnancy in multiple sclerosis. Germline V lookup: CDR1 MDHEN, CDR2 SYDVKM. The V end lost 1 base, the J end lost 4 bases, and 14 bases lay between the germline ends. The CDR3 spans 15 residues. The specimen comprised peripheral blood, sampled in the third trimester of pregnancy. The sequence derives from a female donor with multiple sclerosis, enrolled in a pregnancy study. The V call is TRBV28, the J call TRBJ2-7; possible D gene TRBD2, 5 bases. CDR3 coding DNA: TGTGCCAGCAGTTTATCGAGCGGCGGGCGGTACGAGCAGTACTTC. It is translated as CASSLSSGGRYEQYF.